What follows are 25 T cell receptor beta chains derived from one specimen sequenced in a study of STAT5B mutations in CD4+ large granular lymphocyte leukemia. Using immunoSEQ multiplex PCR, the repertoire was profiled, and TCRdb retains in-frame clones only, with some absent. The sample consists of about 33,000 clones, approximately 80% of them appearing once. What was sequenced was CD4+ T cells from blood buffy coats. The receptors were sampled from a human donor in good health.

V is TRBV5-1 and J is TRBJ2-1, with 9 nucleotides matching TRBD1. The J segment lost 5 bases and the V segment lost 2 bases, leaving 8 bases of the junction unmatched. CDR3 size: 16 residues. Germline loops: CDR1 SGHRS, CDR2 YFSETQ. CDR3 protein: CASSLTTGGNHNEQFF. DNA of the CDR3: TGCGCCAGCAGCTTAACGACAGGGGGGAACCACAATGAGCAGTTCTTC.

V usage is TRBV4-2 and J usage is TRBJ2-3; D is unresolved. Deletions cut 0 bases from V and 11 bases from J, with 24 bases between. The length of the CDR3 is 17 residues. In germline, CDR1 is LGHNA, CDR2 YNFKEQ. For the CDR3, the DNA is TGTGCCAGCAGCCAAGATGCCCAGTTTCGAAAAGGCAACGGGCAGTATTTT. This encodes CASSQDAQFRKGNGQYF.

This chain uses TRBV18 with TRBJ1-5; TRBD1 agrees at 12 bases. The junction had 7 bases not matched to a gene; V was cut back by 3 bases and J by 4 bases. Germline V lookup: CDR1 KGHSH, CDR2 LQKENI. There are 17 residues in the CDR3. The CDR3 sequence: CASSPAGTGGRNQPQHF. The CDR3 coding sequence is TGTGCCAGCTCACCGGCAGGGACAGGGGGCAGGAATCAGCCCCAGCATTTT. Full variable domain (remainder filled in from reference TRBV18 and TRBJ1-5): NAGVMQNPRHLVRRRGQEARLRCSPMKGHSHVYWYRQLPEEGLKFMVYLQKENIIDESGMPKERFSAEFPKEGPSILRIQQVVRGDSAAYFCASSPAGTGGRNQPQHFGDGTRLSIL.

This sequence joins TRBV7-9 and TRBJ1-1; no definite D call. V dropped 4 bases and J dropped 4 bases, with 13 bases sitting between them. The CDR3 has 14 residues. Germline values: CDR1 SEHNR, CDR2 FQNEAQ (reference sequence). The CDR3 reads CASSSSAVGTEAFF. CDR3 DNA: TGTGCCAGCAGCTCCTCCGCGGTGGGCACTGAAGCTTTCTTT.

This clone was recorded a few times. The V and J genes are TRBV2 and TRBJ1-5; 7 bases align to TRBD1. Germline V gene sequence: CDR1 SNHLY, CDR2 FYNNEI. J lost 3 bases, V lost 9 bases, and 8 bases had no gene match. CDR3 length: 14 amino acids. The CDR3: CASRSGQLNQPQHF. CDR3 nucleotide sequence: TGTGCCAGTCGTTCGGGACAGCTCAATCAGCCCCAGCATTTT.

V is TRBV7-9 and J is TRBJ2-3, with D uncertain. This CDR3 spans 14 amino acids. CDR1 is SEHNR, CDR2 FQNEAQ, per germline (reference sequence). Trimming took off 2 bases at V and 1 base at J, with 7 bases between the two ends. The CDR3 loop reads CASSLNLGTDTQYF. The CDR3, as DNA: TGTGCCAGCAGCTTAAATCTTGGCACAGATACGCAGTATTTT.

The CDR3 bases are TGTGCCAGCACCCCGGGACAGGGGGCCTACGAGCAGTACTTC. The encoded protein is CASTPGQGAYEQYF. This chain uses TRBV21-1 with TRBJ2-7; TRBD1, the table's D call, lacks a check against the DNA. TRBV21-1 counts as a pseudogene. The CDR3 extends over 14 amino acids.

The chain carries TRBV19 and TRBJ1-2, with D tentatively TRBD1 (5 bases). The V end lost 5 bases, the J end lost 9 bases, and 16 bases lay between the germline ends. The CDR3 runs 13 residues. Germline values: CDR1 LNHDA, CDR2 SQIVND (reference sequence). The CDR3 protein is CASSHGAGGSYTF. The CDR3 DNA sequence: TGTGCCAGTAGTCACGGGGCCGGGGGTAGCTACACCTTC.

CDR3 sequence reads: CASSPRGTSYEQYF. The DNA for the CDR3 is TGTGCCAGCAGTCCCCGGGGGACCTCCTACGAGCAGTACTTC. The gene calls are TRBV6-1 and TRBJ2-7, with D perhaps TRBD2 (6 bases). Germline CDR1 reads MNHNS; CDR2 reads SASEGT. V lost 5 bases and J lost 0, with 11 bases in between. The CDR3 spans 14 residues.

This sequence joins TRBV6-5 and TRBJ1-1; maybe TRBD1 (5 bases). The length of the CDR3 is 13 residues. Trimming left V 6 bases short and J 4 bases short, with 12 bases between. Germline assignment: CDR1 MNHEY and CDR2 SVGAGI. This CDR3 reads CASSKGTITEAFF. In nucleotides, the CDR3 is TGTGCCAGCAGCAAGGGGACCATCACTGAAGCTTTCTTT.

The V call is TRBV30, the J call TRBJ2-1, with D unclear. This CDR3 has 13 residues. The V end was cut by 2 bases, the J end by 9 bases, with 14 bases between. Germline loops: CDR1 GTSNPN, CDR2 SVGIG (reference sequence). CDR3 region: CAWSPSRAGEQFF. The CDR3 DNA follows: TGTGCCTGGAGTCCCTCACGAGCAGGTGAGCAGTTCTTC.

The rearrangement uses TRBV19 and TRBJ2-1; 7 bases fit TRBD1. Per germline, CDR1 LNHDA and CDR2 SQIVND (reference sequence). V was pared by 5 bases and J by 0 bases, with 4 bases of the junction left unmatched. The CDR3 consists of 15 residues. DNA of the CDR3: TGTGCCAGTAGTCGGACAGGCCACTCCTACAATGAGCAGTTCTTC. It translates to CASSRTGHSYNEQFF. The full variable domain, its missing parts supplied by reference TRBV19 and TRBJ2-1, is DGGITQSPKYLFRKEGQNVTLSCEQNLNHDAMYWYRQDPGQGLRLIYYSQIVNDFQKGDIAEGYSVSREKKESFPLTVTSAQKNPTAFYLCASSRTGHSYNEQFFGPGTRLTVL.

The J gene is TRBJ2-1, the V gene TRBV7-6; the D is unclear. Per germline, CDR1 SGHVS and CDR2 FNYEAQ. The V gene lost 1 base and the J gene lost 9 bases, with 7 bases spanning the gap. The CDR3 runs to 12 residues. The CDR3 reads CASSLDFGEQFF. The CDR3 bases are TGTGCCAGCAGCTTAGACTTTGGTGAGCAGTTCTTC.

The chain links TRBV10-3 to TRBJ1-4, with no clear D. The germline CDR1 and CDR2 sequences are ENHRY and SYGVKD. This CDR3 is 15 amino acids long. V was shortened by 3 bases and J by 0 bases, with 8 bases between the two germline ends. For the CDR3, the DNA is TGTGCCATCAGTGACCCACAGTCAACTAATGAAAAACTGTTTTTT. It is translated as CAISDPQSTNEKLFF.

The V and J genes are TRBV4-2 and TRBJ2-2; D tentatively reads TRBD1 or TRBD2 (5 bases each). This CDR3 has 15 amino acids. Between the trimmed V and J ends, which lost 0 bases and 4 bases, there was a span of 9 bases. Per germline, CDR1 LGHNA and CDR2 YNFKEQ. The CDR3 protein is CASSQEERGTGELFF. The CDR3 nucleotides are TGTGCCAGCAGCCAAGAGGAGAGGGGCACCGGGGAGCTGTTTTTT.

The chain combines TRBV11-2 with TRBJ1-5; TRBD1 might be the D (5 bases). CDR1 is SGHAT, CDR2 FQNNGV, per germline. The CDR3 consists of 16 residues. The V end lost 1 base, the J end lost 7 bases, and 17 bases lay between the germline ends. CDR3 sequence (DNA): TGTGCCAGCAGCTTAGGGGCGCAGGGTTTGGGGCAGCCCCAGCATTTT. It is translated as CASSLGAQGLGQPQHF.

The rearrangement joins TRBV19 to TRBJ2-3; weak D call: TRBD1 (5 bases). Trimming shortened V by 2 bases and J by 0 bases, and 15 bases separated the two germline ends. The CDR3 covers 17 residues. The germline V gene encodes CDR1 LNHDA and CDR2 SQIVND (reference sequence). Written as DNA, the CDR3 is TGTGCCAGTAGTATAACATCGGACACAACTAGCACAGATACGCAGTATTTT. It encodes CASSITSDTTSTDTQYF.

The rearrangement links TRBV18 to TRBJ2-7; D is perhaps TRBD1 (6 bases). Germline V CDR1 and CDR2: KGHSH, LQKENI. With 1 base removed from V and 4 bases from J, the gap between germline ends came to 11 bases. The CDR3 totals 14 residues. CDR3 sequence reads: CASSPLQGPYEQYF. In DNA form, the CDR3 reads TGTGCCAGCTCACCACTGCAGGGGCCGTACGAGCAGTACTTC.

The genes are TRBV30 and TRBJ2-7; TRBD1 agrees at 7 bases. This CDR3 has 14 amino acids. J was trimmed by 2 bases and V by 0 bases; bases with no gene match: 4. The germline gives CDR1 GTSNPN, CDR2 SVGIG (reference sequence). CDR3 DNA: TGTGCCTGGAGTGTTGGGACAGTACCCTACGAGCAGTACTTC. Protein sequence: CAWSVGTVPYEQYF. The full variable domain, in which reference TRBV30 and TRBJ2-7 provide the parts outside the CDR3, is SQTIHQWPATLVQPVGSPLSLECTVEGTSNPNLYWYRQAAGRGLQLLFYSVGIGQISSEVPQNLSASRPQDRQFILSSKKLLLSDSGFYLCAWSVGTVPYEQYFGPGTRLTVT.

This chain joins TRBV4-3 and TRBJ2-2; 8 nucleotides align to TRBD1. V was clipped by 3 bases and J by 0 bases; unmatched bases: 9. The CDR3 runs to 18 residues. Germline V gene data show CDR1 as LGHNA and CDR2 as YSLEER. DNA for the CDR3: TGCGCCAGCAGCCAGCAGGCCGGACAGGGCGCGAACACCGGGGAGCTGTTTTTT. Protein: CASSQQAGQGANTGELFF.

CDR3: CASSPIGTVYEQYF. The CDR3 DNA is TGTGCCAGCTCACCAATCGGGACGGTGTACGAGCAGTACTTC. V is TRBV18 and J is TRBJ2-7; the D gene could be TRBD1 or TRBD2 (5 bases each). Per germline, CDR1 KGHSH and CDR2 LQKENI. There are 14 residues in the CDR3. V was cut by 2 bases and J by 4 bases, with 12 bases left in between.

The chain combines TRBV6-5 with TRBJ2-2; tentative D call: TRBD2 (5 bases). The germline V gene encodes CDR1 MNHEY and CDR2 SVGAGI. The V end lost 6 bases, the J end lost 0 bases, and 11 bases lay between the germline ends. This CDR3 has 15 amino acids. For the CDR3, the DNA is TGTGCCAGCAGAACGAGGGCAGCGAACACCGGGGAGCTGTTTTTT. Translated: CASRTRAANTGELFF.

This clone has more than one count but fewer than ten. This chain connects TRBV28 to TRBJ2-1; 7 nucleotides match TRBD1. The CDR3 spans 14 residues. The germline CDR1 and CDR2 sequences are MDHEN and SYDVKM. V trimming: 6 bases; J trimming: 8 bases; junction bases outside the gene matches: 10. CDR3 sequence (DNA): TGTGCCAGCAGCCTGACAGGGATAAGTGATGAGCAGTTCTTC. Its translation: CASSLTGISDEQFF.

The chain recombines TRBV5-1 with TRBJ2-2, with TRBD1 identical over 10 bases. The CDR3 covers 15 residues. The germline V gene encodes CDR1 SGHRS and CDR2 YFSETQ. V was clipped by 4 bases and J by 4 bases; unmatched bases: 4. Here the CDR3 DNA reads TGCGCCAGCAGCCCCGGGACAGGGGTCACCGGGGAGCTGTTTTTT. Translating gives CASSPGTGVTGELFF.

V and J are TRBV7-8 and TRBJ2-5; 7 bases line up with TRBD1. Unmatched junction bases numbered 5, after V lost 5 bases and J lost 5 bases. Germline V gene data show CDR1 as SGHVS and CDR2 as FQNEAQ. This CDR3 region has 13 residues. CDR3 nucleotides: TGTGCCAGCAGCAGGACAGGAGAGGAGACCCAGTACTTC. The encoded protein is CASSRTGEETQYF. Drawing the rest from reference TRBV7-8 and TRBJ2-5, the complete variable domain is GAGVSQSPRYKVAKRGQDVALRCDPISGHVSLFWYQQALGQGPEFLTYFQNEAQLDKSGLPSDRFFAERPEGSVSTLKIQRTQQEDSAVYLCASSRTGEETQYFGPGTRLLVL.